This TCR beta chain was recovered during a study of OX40 agonist ivuxolimab in advanced cancers. Study as a whole: In three patients, partial responses were observed, one with hepatocellular carcinoma and two with cutaneous melanoma.

The protocol was immunoSEQ multiplex PCR, while the TCRdb copy is restricted to in-frame clones and leaves out a portion. The sample contains roughly 70,000 clones, 86% of which appear only once. The V and J ends lost 11 bases and 0 bases respectively, with 17 bases between them. This CDR3 comprises 16 residues. The germline V gene encodes CDR1 SGHAT and CDR2 FQNNGV. Sequenced material: CD4+ or CD8+ T cells sorted from blood, taken in a trial of the OX40 agonist ivuxolimab. The clonotype was recovered from an adult with an advanced solid tumor such as melanoma, head and neck, liver or kidney cancer. The chain employs TRBV11-2 and TRBJ2-6; tentative D call: TRBD1 (6 bases). The CDR3 coding sequence is TGTGCCGAGCGCGACAGGTCAAACTCTGGGGCCAACGTCCTGACTTTC. Translating gives CAERDRSNSGANVLTF.